The T cell receptor beta chain under discussion was sequenced for a study of CD8 T cells in ankylosing spondylitis. Points from the study as a whole: Disease-linked clones were reportedly significantly enriched in matched ankylosing spondylitis synovial fluid. The disease-linked clones had a CD8+ phenotype and low blood frequencies. Some motif variants had been reported before (in reactive arthritis synovial fluid and blood).

TCRdb independently ran MiXCR on the 5' RACE reads; one entry per CDR3 protein. There are roughly 120,000 distinct CDR3 sequences in the sample; around 7% occur only once, and 12% lies in the top ten. The sample holds many counts of this clonotype. As yet, its antigen is unknown. CDR3 size: 13 residues. V was trimmed by 3 bases and J by 7 bases, leaving 12 bases between them. The germline gives CDR1 SGHTA, CDR2 FQGNSA. The sequencing sample was made of blood, either unsorted or a sorted T cell fraction (not recorded which). The gene calls are TRBV7-2 and TRBJ1-2; D is uncertain. This TCR came from a male donor with ankylosing spondylitis or in good health (not recorded which). CDR3 nucleotide sequence: TGTGCCAGCAGCTTTTGGGTAGCACTTGGCTACACCTTC. Translated, it gives CASSFWVALGYTF.